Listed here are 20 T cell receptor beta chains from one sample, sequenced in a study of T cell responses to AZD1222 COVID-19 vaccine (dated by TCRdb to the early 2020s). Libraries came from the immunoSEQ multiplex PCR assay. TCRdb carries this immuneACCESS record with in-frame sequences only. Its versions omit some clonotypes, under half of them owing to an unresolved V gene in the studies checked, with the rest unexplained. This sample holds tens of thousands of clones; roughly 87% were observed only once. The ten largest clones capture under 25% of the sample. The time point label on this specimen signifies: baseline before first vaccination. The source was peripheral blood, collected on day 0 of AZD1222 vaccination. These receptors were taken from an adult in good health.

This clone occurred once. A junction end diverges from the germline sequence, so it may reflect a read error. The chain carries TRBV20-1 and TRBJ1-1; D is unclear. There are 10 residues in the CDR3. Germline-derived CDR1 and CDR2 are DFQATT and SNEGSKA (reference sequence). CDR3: CSARFLKLYF. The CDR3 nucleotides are TGCAGTGCTAGATTCTTGAAGCTTTACTTT.

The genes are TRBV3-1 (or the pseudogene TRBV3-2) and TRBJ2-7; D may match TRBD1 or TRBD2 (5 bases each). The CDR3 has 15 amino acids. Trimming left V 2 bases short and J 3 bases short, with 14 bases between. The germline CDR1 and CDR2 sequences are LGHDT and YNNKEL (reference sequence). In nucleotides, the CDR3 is TGTGCCAGCAGCCAATTCCCGGGACCGATCTACGAGCAGTACTTC. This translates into CASSQFPGPIYEQYF.

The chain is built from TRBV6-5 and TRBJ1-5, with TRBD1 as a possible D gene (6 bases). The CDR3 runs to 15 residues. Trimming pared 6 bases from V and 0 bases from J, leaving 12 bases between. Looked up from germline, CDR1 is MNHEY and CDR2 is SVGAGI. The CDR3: CASRQGFYSNQPQHF. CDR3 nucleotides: TGTGCCAGCAGACAGGGTTTCTATAGCAATCAGCCCCAGCATTTT.

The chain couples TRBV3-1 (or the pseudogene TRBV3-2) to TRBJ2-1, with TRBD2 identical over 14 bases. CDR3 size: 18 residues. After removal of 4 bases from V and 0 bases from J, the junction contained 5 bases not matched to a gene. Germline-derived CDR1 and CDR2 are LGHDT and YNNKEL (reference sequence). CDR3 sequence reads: CASSPGTSGSGSYNEQFF. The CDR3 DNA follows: TGTGCCAGCAGCCCCGGGACTAGCGGGAGTGGCTCCTACAATGAGCAGTTCTTC.

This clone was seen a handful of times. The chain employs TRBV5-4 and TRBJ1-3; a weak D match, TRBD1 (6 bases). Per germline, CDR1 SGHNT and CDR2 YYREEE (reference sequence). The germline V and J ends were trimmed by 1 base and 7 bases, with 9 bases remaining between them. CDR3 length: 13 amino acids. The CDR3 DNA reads TGTGCCAGCAGCTTGTTTCAGGGGAACACCATATATTTT. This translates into CASSLFQGNTIYF.

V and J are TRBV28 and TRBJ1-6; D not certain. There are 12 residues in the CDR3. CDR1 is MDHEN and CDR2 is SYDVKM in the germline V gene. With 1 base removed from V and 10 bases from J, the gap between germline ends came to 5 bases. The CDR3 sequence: CASSLFESPLHF. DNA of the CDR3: TGTGCCAGCAGTTTATTCGAATCACCCCTCCACTTT.

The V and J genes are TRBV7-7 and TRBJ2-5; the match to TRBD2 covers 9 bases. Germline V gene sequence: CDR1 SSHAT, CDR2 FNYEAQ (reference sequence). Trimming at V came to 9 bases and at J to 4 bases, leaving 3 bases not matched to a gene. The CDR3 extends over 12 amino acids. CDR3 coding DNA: TGTGCCAGTAGCGGGAGAGGAGAGACCCAGTACTTC. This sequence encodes CASSGRGETQYF.

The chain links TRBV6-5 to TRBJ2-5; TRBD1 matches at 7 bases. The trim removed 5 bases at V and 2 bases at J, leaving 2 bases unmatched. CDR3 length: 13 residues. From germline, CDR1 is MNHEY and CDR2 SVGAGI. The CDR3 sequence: CASSRDSQETQYF. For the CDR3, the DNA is TGTGCCAGCAGTCGGGACAGTCAAGAGACCCAGTACTTC.

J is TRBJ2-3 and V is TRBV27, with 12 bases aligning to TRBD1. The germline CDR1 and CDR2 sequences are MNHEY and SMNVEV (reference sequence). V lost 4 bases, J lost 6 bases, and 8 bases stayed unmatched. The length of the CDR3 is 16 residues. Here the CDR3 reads CASSWDRDRGRDTQYF. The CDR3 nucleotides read TGTGCCAGCAGTTGGGACCGGGACAGGGGGCGCGATACGCAGTATTTT.

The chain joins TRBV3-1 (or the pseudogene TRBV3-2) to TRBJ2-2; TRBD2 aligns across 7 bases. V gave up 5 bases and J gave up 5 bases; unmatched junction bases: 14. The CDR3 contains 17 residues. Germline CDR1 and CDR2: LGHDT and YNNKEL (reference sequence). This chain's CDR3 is CASSTPGTGAGTGELFF. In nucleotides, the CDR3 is TGTGCCAGCAGCACGCCAGGGACGGGAGCGGGGACCGGGGAGCTGTTTTTT.

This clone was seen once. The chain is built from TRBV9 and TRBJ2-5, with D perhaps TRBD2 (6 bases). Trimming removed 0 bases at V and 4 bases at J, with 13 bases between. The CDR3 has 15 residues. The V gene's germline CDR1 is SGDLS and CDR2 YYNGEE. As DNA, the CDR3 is TGTGCCAGCAGCGTAGGAATGGGAGGCGGAGAGACCCAGTACTTC. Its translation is CASSVGMGGGETQYF.

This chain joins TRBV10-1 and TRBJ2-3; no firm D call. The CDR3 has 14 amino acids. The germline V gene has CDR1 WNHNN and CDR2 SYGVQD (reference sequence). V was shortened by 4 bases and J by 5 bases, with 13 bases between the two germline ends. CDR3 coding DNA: TGCGCCAGCAGTGCGGCGCGGATGTTAGATACGCAGTATTTT. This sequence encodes CASSAARMLDTQYF.

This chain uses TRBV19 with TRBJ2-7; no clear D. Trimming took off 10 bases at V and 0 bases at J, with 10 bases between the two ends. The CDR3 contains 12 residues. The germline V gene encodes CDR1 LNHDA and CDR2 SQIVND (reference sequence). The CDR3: CATRPNSYEQYF. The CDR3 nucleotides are TGTGCCACCAGGCCGAACTCCTACGAGCAGTACTTC. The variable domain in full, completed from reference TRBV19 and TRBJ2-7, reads DGGITQSPKYLFRKEGQNVTLSCEQNLNHDAMYWYRQDPGQGLRLIYYSQIVNDFQKGDIAEGYSVSREKKESFPLTVTSAQKNPTAFYLCATRPNSYEQYFGPGTRLTVT.

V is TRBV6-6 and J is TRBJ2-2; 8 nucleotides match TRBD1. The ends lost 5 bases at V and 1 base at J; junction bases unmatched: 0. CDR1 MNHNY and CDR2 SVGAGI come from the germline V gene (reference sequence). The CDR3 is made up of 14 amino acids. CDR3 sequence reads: CASSGQGNTGELFF. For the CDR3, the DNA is TGTGCCAGCAGTGGACAGGGGAACACCGGGGAGCTGTTTTTT.

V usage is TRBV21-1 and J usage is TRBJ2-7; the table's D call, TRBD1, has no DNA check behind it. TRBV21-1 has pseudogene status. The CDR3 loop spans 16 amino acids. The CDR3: CASSDPLGTGVGEQYF. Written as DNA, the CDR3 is TGTGCCAGCAGCGACCCCCTCGGGACAGGGGTAGGCGAGCAGTACTTC.

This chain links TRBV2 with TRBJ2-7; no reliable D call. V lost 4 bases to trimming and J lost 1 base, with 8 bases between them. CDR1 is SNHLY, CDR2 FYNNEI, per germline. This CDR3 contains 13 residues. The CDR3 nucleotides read TGTGCCAGCAGTGGGGGTGGGTCCTACGAGCAGTACTTC. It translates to CASSGGGSYEQYF.

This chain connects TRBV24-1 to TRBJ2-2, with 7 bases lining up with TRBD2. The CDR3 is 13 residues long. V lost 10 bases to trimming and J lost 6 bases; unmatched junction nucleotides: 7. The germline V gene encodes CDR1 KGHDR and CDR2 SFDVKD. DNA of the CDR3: TGTGCCACACAGCGGGAAGCAGCCGGGGAGCTGTTTTTT. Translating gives CATQREAAGELFF.

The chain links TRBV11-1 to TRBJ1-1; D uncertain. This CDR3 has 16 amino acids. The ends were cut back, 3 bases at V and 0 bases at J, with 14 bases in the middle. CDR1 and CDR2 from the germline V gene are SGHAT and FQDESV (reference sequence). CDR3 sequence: CASSFEAVHLNTEAFF. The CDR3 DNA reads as TGTGCCAGCAGCTTCGAGGCGGTGCACTTGAACACTGAAGCTTTCTTT.

CDR3 nucleotides: TGTGCCAGCAGGGAGCGGGAGCACGGGGAGCTGTTTTTT. Translated, it gives CASREREHGELFF. The chain carries TRBV6-1 and TRBJ2-2; 8 positions agree with TRBD2. Germline V gives CDR1 MNHNS, CDR2 SASEGT. After removal of 6 bases from V and 7 bases from J, the junction contained 4 bases not matched to a gene. This CDR3 is 13 amino acids long.

CDR3 amino acids: CASSLIQGDEQFF. Here the CDR3 DNA reads TGTGCCAGCAGCCTAATACAGGGCGATGAGCAGTTCTTC. This rearrangement joins TRBV6-2 or TRBV6-3 to TRBJ2-1; a possible D gene is TRBD1 (6 bases). This CDR3 spans 13 amino acids. V lost 6 bases and J lost 8, with 14 bases in between. Germline V gives CDR1 MNHEY, CDR2 SVGEGT.